What follows are 7 T cell receptor beta chains derived from one specimen sequenced in a study of cytomegalovirus exposure and HLA in healthy donors. With 60 Vbeta and 13 Jbeta primers, the PCR was carried out. Profiled with immunoSEQ multiplex PCR; TCRdb holds only in-frame clones, not every one. The data hold 160,000 or so clones, with approximately 79% observed a single time. Sequencing input: PBMCs. The receptors come from a woman aged 35 to 49 in good health and CMV-seronegative.

This clone occurred once. The chain is built from TRBV27 and TRBJ1-2, with unresolved D. Germline V CDR1 and CDR2: MNHEY, SMNVEV (reference sequence). This CDR3 region has 13 residues. The ends were cut back, 3 bases at V and 7 bases at J, with 12 bases in the middle. The CDR3 DNA follows: TGTGCCAGCAGTTTTAGTCCCCCTCGTGGCTACACCTTC. It specifies CASSFSPPRGYTF.

This clone has a single count. The rearrangement uses TRBV19 and TRBJ2-2; 8 bases are shared with TRBD1. Germline V gene sequence: CDR1 LNHDA, CDR2 SQIVND (reference sequence). V shed 4 bases, J shed 1 base, and the junction held 5 bases outside the gene matches. This CDR3 spans 16 amino acids. The CDR3 loop reads CASSTGTGRNTGELFF. CDR3 nucleotide sequence: TGTGCCAGTAGTACTGGGACAGGTCGGAACACCGGGGAGCTGTTTTTT. Variable domain in full (rest from reference TRBV19 and TRBJ2-2): DGGITQSPKYLFRKEGQNVTLSCEQNLNHDAMYWYRQDPGQGLRLIYYSQIVNDFQKGDIAEGYSVSREKKESFPLTVTSAQKNPTAFYLCASSTGTGRNTGELFFGEGSRLTVL.

V usage is TRBV30 and J usage is TRBJ1-2, with D possibly being TRBD1 (6 bases). The CDR3 totals 15 residues. Germline CDR1 is GTSNPN and CDR2 is SVGIG (reference sequence). The V end was cut by 2 bases, the J end by 4 bases, with 17 bases between. This CDR3 is CAWSRAGGSIYGYTF. CDR3 in DNA: TGTGCCTGGAGTCGGGCGGGGGGCTCAATCTATGGCTACACCTTC.

This clone was counted between two and nine times. The rearrangement uses TRBV5-1 and TRBJ1-4; D is unclear. V was clipped by 1 base and J by 5 bases, with 6 bases between them. Germline lookup yields CDR1 SGHRS and CDR2 YFSETQ. The CDR3 contains 13 residues. In nucleotides, the CDR3 is TGCGCCAGCAGCTTGTCGGGGAATGAAAAACTGTTTTTT. Translated, it gives CASSLSGNEKLFF.

The chain uses TRBV7-2 and TRBJ1-5, with 8 bases that match TRBD1. The CDR3 runs 16 residues. The germline V gene encodes CDR1 SGHTA and CDR2 FQGNSA. The junction had 6 bases not matched to a gene; V was cut back by 3 bases and J by 2 bases. CDR3 bases: TGTGCCAGCAGCTTCTCAGGGGGCAGCGGCAATCAGCCCCAGCATTTT. Translated: CASSFSGGSGNQPQHF.

This chain joins TRBV2 and TRBJ1-1; 10 bases match TRBD1. J gave up 5 bases and V 4 bases, and 7 bases lay outside the gene matches. Germline-derived CDR1 and CDR2 are SNHLY and FYNNEI. The CDR3 contains 15 residues. The DNA for the CDR3 is TGTGCCAGCAGTGGTTGGGACAGGGGAGAAACTGAAGCTTTCTTT. As protein: CASSGWDRGETEAFF.

The rearrangement links TRBV5-4 to TRBJ2-2; D is unresolved. This CDR3 has 12 residues. The germline CDR1 and CDR2 sequences are SGHNT and YYREEE (reference sequence). The V gene lost 4 bases and the J gene lost 3 bases, with 4 bases spanning the gap. CDR3 amino acids: CASSRDTGELFF. CDR3 nucleotides: TGTGCCAGCAGCAGAGACACCGGGGAGCTGTTTTTT.